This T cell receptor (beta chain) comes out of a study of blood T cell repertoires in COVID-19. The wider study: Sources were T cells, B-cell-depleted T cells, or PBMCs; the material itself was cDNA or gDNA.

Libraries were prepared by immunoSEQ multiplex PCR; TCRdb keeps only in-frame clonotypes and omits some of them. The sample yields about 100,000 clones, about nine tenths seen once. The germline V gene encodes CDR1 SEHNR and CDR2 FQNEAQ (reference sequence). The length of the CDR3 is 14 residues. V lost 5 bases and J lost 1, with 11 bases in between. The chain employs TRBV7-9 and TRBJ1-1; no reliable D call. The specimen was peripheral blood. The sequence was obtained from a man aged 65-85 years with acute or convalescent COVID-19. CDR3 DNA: TGTGCCAGCAGCCCCCGGGAATGGAACACTGAAGCTTTCTTT. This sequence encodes CASSPREWNTEAFF.